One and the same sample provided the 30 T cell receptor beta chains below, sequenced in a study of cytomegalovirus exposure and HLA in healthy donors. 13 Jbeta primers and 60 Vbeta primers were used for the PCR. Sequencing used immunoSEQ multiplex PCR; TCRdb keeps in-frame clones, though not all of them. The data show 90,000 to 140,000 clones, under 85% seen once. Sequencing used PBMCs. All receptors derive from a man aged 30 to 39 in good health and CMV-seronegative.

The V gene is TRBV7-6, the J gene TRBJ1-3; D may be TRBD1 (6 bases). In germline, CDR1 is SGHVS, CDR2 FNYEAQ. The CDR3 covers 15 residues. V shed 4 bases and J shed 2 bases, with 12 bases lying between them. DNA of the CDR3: TGTGCCAGCAGCTCACTACAGGGTGCTGGAAACACCATATATTTT. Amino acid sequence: CASSSLQGAGNTIYF.

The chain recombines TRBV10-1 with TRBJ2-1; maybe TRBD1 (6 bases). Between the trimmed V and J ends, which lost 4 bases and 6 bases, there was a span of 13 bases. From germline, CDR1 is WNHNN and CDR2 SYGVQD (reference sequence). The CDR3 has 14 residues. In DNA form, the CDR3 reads TGCGCCAGCAGTGCCCCGGACAGTTTCAATGAGCAGTTCTTC. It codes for CASSAPDSFNEQFF.

Written as DNA, the CDR3 is TGTGCCATCAGGCCTATGACAGGGCGCGGAGACACTGAAGCTTTCTTT. This gives the protein CAIRPMTGRGDTEAFF. The rearrangement joins TRBV10-3 to TRBJ1-1; 7 nucleotides align to TRBD1. V was pared by 6 bases and J by 3 bases, with 13 bases of the junction left unmatched. From germline, CDR1 is ENHRY and CDR2 SYGVKD. The CDR3 consists of 16 residues.

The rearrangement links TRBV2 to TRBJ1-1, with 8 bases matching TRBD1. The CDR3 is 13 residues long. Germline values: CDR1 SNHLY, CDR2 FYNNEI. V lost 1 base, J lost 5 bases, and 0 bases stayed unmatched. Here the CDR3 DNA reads TGTGCCAGCAGTGAAGACAGGGGGACTGAAGCTTTCTTT. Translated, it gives CASSEDRGTEAFF.

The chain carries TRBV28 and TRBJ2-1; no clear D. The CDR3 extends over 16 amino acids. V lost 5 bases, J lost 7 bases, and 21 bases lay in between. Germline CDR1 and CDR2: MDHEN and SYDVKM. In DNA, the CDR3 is TGTGCCAGCAGTCCCCGCTCAAGCGCTCTTAAAAATGAGCAGTTCTTC. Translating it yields CASSPRSSALKNEQFF.

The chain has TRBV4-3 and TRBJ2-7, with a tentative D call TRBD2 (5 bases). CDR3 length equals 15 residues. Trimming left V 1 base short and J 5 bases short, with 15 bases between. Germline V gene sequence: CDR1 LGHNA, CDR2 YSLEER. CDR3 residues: CASSQATSGGNEQYF. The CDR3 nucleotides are TGCGCCAGCAGCCAAGCTACCAGCGGTGGCAACGAGCAGTACTTC.

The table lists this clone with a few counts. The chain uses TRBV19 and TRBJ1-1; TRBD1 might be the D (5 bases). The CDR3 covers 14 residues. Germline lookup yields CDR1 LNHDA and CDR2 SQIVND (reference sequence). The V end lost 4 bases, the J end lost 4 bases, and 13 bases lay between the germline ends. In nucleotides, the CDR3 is TGTGCCAGTAGTACCACGACAGCGTCCACTGAAGCTTTCTTT. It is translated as CASSTTTASTEAFF. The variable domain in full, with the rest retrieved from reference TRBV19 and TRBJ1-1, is DGGITQSPKYLFRKEGQNVTLSCEQNLNHDAMYWYRQDPGQGLRLIYYSQIVNDFQKGDIAEGYSVSREKKESFPLTVTSAQKNPTAFYLCASSTTTASTEAFFGQGTRLTVV.

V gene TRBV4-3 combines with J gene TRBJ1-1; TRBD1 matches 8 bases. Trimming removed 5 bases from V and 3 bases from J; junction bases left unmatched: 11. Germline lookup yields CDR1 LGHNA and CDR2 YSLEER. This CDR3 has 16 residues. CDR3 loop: CASSTRTGSRDTEAFF. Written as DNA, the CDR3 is TGCGCCAGCAGCACAAGGACAGGGAGTAGGGACACTGAAGCTTTCTTT.

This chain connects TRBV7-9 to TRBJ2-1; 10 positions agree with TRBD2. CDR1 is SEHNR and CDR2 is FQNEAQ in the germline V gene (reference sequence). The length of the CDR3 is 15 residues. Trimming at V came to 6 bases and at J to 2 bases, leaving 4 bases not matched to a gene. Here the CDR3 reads CASSSGLAAYNEQFF. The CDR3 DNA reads TGTGCCAGCAGTTCCGGACTAGCGGCCTACAATGAGCAGTTCTTC.

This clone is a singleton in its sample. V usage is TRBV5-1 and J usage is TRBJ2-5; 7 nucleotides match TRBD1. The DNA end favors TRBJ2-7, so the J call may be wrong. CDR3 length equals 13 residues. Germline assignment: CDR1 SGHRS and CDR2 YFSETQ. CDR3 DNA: TGCGCCAGCAGCTTGACAGGGGCCCACGAGCAGTACTTC. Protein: CASSLTGAHEQYF.

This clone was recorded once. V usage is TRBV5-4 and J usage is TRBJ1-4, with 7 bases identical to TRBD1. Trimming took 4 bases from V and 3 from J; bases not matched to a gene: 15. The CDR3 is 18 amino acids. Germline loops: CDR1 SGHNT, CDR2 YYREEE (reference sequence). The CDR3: CASSLGPGQLTSNEKLFF. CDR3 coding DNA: TGTGCCAGCAGCCTAGGACCGGGACAGCTAACTTCTAATGAAAAACTGTTTTTT. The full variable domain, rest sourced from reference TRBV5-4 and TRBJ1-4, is ETGVTQSPTHLIKTRGQQVTLRCSSQSGHNTVSWYQQALGQGPQFIFQYYREEENGRGNFPPRFSGLQFPNYSSELNVNALELDDSALYLCASSLGPGQLTSNEKLFFGSGTQLSVL.

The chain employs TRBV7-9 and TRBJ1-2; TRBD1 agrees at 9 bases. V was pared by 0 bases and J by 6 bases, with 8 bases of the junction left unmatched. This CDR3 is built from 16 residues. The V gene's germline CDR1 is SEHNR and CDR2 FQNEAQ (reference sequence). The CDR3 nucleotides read TGTGCCAGCAGCTTAGCGCGGACAGGGGTTGAGAATGGCTACACCTTC. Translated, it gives CASSLARTGVENGYTF.

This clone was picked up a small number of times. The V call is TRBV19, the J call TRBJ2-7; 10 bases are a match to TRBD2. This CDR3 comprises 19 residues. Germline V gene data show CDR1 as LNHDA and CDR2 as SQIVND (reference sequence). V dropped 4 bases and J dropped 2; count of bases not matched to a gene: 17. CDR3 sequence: CASSTRTGPSGRRTYEQYF. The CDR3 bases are TGTGCCAGTAGTACAAGGACAGGGCCTAGCGGGAGACGCACCTACGAGCAGTACTTC.

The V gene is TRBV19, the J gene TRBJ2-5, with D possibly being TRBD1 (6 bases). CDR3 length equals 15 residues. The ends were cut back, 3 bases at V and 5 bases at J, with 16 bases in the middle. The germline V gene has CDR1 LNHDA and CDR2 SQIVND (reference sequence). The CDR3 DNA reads TGTGCCAGTAGTATGGGCCAGGGGTTAGGGGAGACCCAGTACTTC. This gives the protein CASSMGQGLGETQYF.

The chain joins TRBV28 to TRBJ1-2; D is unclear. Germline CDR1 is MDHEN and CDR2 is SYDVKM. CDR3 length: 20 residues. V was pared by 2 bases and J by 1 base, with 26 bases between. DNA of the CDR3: TGTGCCAGCAGTTTAGGCCTGGAGGGAGGATACCACTTTCGTAACTATGGCTACACCTTC. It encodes CASSLGLEGGYHFRNYGYTF.

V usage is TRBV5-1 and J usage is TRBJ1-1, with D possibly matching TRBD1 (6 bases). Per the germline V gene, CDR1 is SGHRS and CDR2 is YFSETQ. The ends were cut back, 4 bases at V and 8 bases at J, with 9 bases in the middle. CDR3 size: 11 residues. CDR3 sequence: CASSTGTEAFF. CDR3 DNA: TGCGCCAGCAGCACCGGGACAGAAGCTTTCTTT.

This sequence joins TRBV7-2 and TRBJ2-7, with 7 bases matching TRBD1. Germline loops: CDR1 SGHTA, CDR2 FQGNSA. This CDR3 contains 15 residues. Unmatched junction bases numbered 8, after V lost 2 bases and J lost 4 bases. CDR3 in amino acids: CASSLSRTGPYEQYF. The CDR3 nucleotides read TGTGCCAGCAGCTTATCGCGGACAGGACCTTACGAGCAGTACTTC.

CDR3 protein: CSVSGGLKRSFF. The DNA of the CDR3 is TGCAGCGTTTCAGGGGGCCTGAAAAGATCTTTCTTT. The J gene is TRBJ1-1, the V gene TRBV29-1; TRBD1 matches 8 bases. V lost 5 bases and J lost 12; bases outside the gene matches: 11. The length of the CDR3 is 12 residues. From germline, CDR1 is SQVTM and CDR2 ANQGSEA.

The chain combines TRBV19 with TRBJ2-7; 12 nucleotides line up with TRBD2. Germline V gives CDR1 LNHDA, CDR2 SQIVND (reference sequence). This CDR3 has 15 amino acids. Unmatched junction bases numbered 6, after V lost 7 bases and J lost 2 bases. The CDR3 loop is CASTISSGGAYEQYF. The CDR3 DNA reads TGTGCCAGTACCATTTCTAGCGGGGGGGCCTACGAGCAGTACTTC. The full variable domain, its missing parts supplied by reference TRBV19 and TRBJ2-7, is DGGITQSPKYLFRKEGQNVTLSCEQNLNHDAMYWYRQDPGQGLRLIYYSQIVNDFQKGDIAEGYSVSREKKESFPLTVTSAQKNPTAFYLCASTISSGGAYEQYFGPGTRLTVT.

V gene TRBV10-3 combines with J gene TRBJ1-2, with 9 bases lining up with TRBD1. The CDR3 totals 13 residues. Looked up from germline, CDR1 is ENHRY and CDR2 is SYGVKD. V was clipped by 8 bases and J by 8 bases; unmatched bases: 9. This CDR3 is CAIPAGTGLGYTF. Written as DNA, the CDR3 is TGTGCCATCCCCGCCGGGACAGGGTTGGGCTACACCTTC.

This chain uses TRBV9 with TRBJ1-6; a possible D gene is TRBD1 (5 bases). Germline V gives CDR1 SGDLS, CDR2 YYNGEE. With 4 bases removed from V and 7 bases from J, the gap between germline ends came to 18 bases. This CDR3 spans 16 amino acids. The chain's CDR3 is CASSSRRGFKNSPLHF. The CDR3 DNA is TGTGCCAGCAGCTCCCGGCGGGGCTTTAAAAATTCACCCCTCCACTTT.

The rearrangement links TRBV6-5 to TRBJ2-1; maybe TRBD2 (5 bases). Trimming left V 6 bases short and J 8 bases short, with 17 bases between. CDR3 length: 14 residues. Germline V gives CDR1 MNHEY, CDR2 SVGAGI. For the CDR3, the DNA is TGTGCCAGCAGACGGACTGGGTTGAGCGATGAGCAGTTCTTC. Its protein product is CASRRTGLSDEQFF.

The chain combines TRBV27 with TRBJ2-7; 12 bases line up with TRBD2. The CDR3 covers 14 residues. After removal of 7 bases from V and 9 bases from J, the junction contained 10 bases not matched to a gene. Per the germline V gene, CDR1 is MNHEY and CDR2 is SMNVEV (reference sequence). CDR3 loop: CASMASGGAVAQYF. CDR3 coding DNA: TGTGCCAGCATGGCTAGCGGGGGGGCCGTGGCGCAGTACTTC.

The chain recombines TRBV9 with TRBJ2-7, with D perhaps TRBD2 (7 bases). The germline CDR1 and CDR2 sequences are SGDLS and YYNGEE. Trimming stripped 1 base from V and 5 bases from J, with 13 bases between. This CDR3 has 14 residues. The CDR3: CASSVRGGGDEQYF. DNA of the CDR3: TGTGCCAGCAGCGTAAGGGGGGGCGGGGACGAGCAGTACTTC.

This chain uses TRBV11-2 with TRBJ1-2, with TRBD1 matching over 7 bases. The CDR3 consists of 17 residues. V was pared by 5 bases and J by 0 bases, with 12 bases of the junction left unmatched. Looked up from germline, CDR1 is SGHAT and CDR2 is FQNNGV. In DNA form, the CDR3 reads TGTGCCAGCAGCAAAACTACGGACAGGAAGTCTAACTATGGCTACACCTTC. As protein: CASSKTTDRKSNYGYTF.

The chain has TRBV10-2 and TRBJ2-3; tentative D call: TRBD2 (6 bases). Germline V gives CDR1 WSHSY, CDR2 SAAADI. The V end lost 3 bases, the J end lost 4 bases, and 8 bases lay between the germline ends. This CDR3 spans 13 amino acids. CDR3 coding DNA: TGCGCCAGCAGTGATATAGCGGCAGATACGCAGTATTTT. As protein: CASSDIAADTQYF.

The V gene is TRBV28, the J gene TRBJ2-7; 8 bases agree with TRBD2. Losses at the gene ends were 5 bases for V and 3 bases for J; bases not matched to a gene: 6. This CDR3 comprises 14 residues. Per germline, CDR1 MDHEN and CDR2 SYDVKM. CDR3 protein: CASSGTSGYYEQYF. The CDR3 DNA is TGTGCCAGCAGTGGCACTAGCGGATACTACGAGCAGTACTTC.

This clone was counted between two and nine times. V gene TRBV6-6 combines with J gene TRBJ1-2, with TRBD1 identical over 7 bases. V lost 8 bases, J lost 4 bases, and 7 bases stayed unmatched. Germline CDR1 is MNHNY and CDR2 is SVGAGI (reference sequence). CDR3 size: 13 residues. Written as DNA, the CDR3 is TGTGCCAGCGCAGGGGGTGAGGCCTATGGCTACACCTTC. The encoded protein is CASAGGEAYGYTF.

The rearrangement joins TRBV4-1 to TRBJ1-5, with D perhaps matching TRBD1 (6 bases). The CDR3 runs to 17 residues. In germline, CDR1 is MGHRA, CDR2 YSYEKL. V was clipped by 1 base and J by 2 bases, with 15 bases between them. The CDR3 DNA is TGCGCCAGCAGCCAAGGGGGGCGGGGGGCACGCAATCAGCCCCAGCATTTT. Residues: CASSQGGRGARNQPQHF.

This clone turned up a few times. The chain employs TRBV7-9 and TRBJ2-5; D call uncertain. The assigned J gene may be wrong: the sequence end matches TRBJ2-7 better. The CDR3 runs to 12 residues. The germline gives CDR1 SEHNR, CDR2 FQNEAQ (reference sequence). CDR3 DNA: TGTGCCAGCAGCTTAGCGGACTACGAGCAGTACTTC. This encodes CASSLADYEQYF.